One T cell receptor beta chain is described in this entry. Antigen: not known. TCRdb's table, derived via immunoSEQ multiplex PCR, lists solely in-frame clones and lacks some. The sample has approximately 65,000 clones, over 70% seen once. The sample belongs to a study of lymphopenia after photon versus proton radiotherapy. Study results and caveats: Proton therapy kept repertoires fairly stable, unlike photons, which gained effector/memory cells. After the lymphocyte nadir, photon-treated repertoires showed oligoclonal expansion, especially of CD8+ Temra cells.

The clonotype originates from a man older than 75 with esophageal cancer. The sequencing used peripheral blood, collected from a patient treated with proton-based radiotherapy.

The CDR3 protein is CASSAGEQGMQETQYF. Here the CDR3 DNA reads TGTGCCAGCAGCGCGGGTGAACAGGGAATGCAAGAGACCCAGTACTTC. J is TRBJ2-5 and V is TRBV21-1; no check of the table's D call, TRBD1, against the DNA was made. TRBV21-1 is termed a pseudogene. This CDR3 spans 16 amino acids.